This T cell receptor beta chain was retrieved from a study of Graves' ophthalmopathy and Graves' hyperthyroidism. Study conclusions and caveats: Blood shared most expanded thyroid clonotypes above 0.001 frequency.

The authors amplified TCR beta CDR3 regions, and they did so from RNA transcripts for repertoire sequencing. First-round RT-PCR relied on HTBI primers, and a second-round multiplex PCR came next. Via MiXCR, TCRdb re-called the multiplex PCR reads, giving one row per CDR3 protein. The table has 300,000 to 350,000 distinct CDR3 sequences, 17% seen once. Concerning this clonotype: Its antigen is undetermined.

Trimming cost V 6 bases and J 6 bases, with 12 bases left between them. The CDR3 is made up of 12 amino acids. The chain employs TRBV12-3 or TRBV12-4 and TRBJ2-7, with D hard to call. This sequence originates from an adult man with Graves' ophthalmopathy. The sample comprised peripheral blood. In nucleotides, the CDR3 is TGTGCCAGCAGCTCGAGCCCGGCCGAGCAGTACTTC. It codes for CASSSSPAEQYF.